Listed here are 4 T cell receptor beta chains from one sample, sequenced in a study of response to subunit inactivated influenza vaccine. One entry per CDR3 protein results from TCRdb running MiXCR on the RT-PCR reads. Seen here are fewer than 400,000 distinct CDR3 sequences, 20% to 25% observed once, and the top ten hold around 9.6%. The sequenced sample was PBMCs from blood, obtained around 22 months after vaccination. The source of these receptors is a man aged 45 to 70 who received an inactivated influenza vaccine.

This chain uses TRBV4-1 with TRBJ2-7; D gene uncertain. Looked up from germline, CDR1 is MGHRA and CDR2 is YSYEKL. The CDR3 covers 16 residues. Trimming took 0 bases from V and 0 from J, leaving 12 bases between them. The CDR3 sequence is CASSQDVSYSSYEQYF. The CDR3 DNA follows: TGCGCCAGCAGCCAAGATGTCAGTTATAGCTCCTACGAGCAGTACTTC.

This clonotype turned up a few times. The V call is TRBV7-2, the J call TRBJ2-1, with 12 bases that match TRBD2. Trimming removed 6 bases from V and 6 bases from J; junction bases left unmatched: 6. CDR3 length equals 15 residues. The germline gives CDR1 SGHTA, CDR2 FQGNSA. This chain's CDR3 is CASSTLAGGGNEQFF. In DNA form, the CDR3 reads TGTGCCAGCAGTACACTAGCGGGAGGTGGCAATGAGCAGTTCTTC.

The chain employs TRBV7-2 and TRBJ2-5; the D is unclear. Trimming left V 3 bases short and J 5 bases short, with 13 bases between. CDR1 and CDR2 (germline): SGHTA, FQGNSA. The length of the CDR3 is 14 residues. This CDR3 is CASSFSLLAETQYF. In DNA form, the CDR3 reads TGTGCCAGCAGCTTCTCCCTACTGGCGGAGACCCAGTACTTC.

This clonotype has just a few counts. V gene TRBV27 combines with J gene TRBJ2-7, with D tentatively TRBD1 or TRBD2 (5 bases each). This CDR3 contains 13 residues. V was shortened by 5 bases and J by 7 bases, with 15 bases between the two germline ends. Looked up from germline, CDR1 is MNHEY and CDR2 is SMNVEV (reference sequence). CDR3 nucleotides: TGTGCCAGCAGTCGACAGAGGGCAGGTGAGCAGTACTTC. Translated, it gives CASSRQRAGEQYF.